This TCR beta chain was recorded in a study of beta chain features in type 1 diabetes. The CDR3 runs to 18 residues. From germline, CDR1 is SGHTA and CDR2 FQGTGA. V gave up 5 bases and J gave up 0 bases, with 21 bases separating them. About this clone itself: Its target is unknown.

cDNA synthesis used the whole RNA isolate, giving expressed TCRB sequences. Using immunoSEQ multiplex PCR, the repertoire was profiled, and TCRdb retains in-frame clones only, with some absent. The sample carries over 13,000 clones, around 76% recorded once. Study findings and constraints: Naive, central memory and Treg TCRB repertoires seemed to resemble each other more closely in patients than they did in healthy donors. Patients with Type 1 diabetes showed moderately but significantly shorter TCRB CDR3s in all four CD4+ subsets. The VDJ junctions of type 1 diabetes patients carried fewer insertions and more deletions.

Naive, central memory, regulatory and stem cell-like memory cells within the CD4+ compartment were sorted using CD45RO/CCR7/CD25/CD127/CD95/CD27. The chain links TRBV7-3 to TRBJ2-3; tentative D call: TRBD1 (6 bases). The TCR sequence derives from a young woman with type 1 diabetes. Sequencing input: stem cell memory CD4+ T cells from blood. The CDR3 spells CASSRGTTGPTSTDTQYF. The CDR3 DNA reads as TGTGCCAGCAGCCGGGGCACTACAGGGCCGACTAGCACAGATACGCAGTATTTT.